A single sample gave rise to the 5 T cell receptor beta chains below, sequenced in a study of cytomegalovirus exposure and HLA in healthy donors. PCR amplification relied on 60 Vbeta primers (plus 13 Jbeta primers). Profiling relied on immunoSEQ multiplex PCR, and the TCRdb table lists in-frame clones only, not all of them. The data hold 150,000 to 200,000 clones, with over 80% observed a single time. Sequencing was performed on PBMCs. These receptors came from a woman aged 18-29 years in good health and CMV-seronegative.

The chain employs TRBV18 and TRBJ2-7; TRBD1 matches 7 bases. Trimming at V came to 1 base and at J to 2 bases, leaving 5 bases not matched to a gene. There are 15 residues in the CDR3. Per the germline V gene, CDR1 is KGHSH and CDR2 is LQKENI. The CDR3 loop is CASSPRPGGPYEQYF. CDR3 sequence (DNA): TGTGCCAGCTCACCACGCCCAGGGGGTCCCTACGAGCAGTACTTC.

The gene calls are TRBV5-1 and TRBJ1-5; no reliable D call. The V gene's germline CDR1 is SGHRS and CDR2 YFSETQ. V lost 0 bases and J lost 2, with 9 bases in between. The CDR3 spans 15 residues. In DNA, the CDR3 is TGCGCCAGCAGCTTGGGCGCGGAACGCAATCAGCCCCAGCATTTT. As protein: CASSLGAERNQPQHF.

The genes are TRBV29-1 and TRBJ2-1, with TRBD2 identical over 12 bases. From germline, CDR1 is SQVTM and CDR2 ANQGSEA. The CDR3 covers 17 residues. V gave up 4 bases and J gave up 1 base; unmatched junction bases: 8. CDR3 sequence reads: CSVGLAGARVSYNEQFF. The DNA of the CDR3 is TGCAGCGTTGGACTAGCGGGGGCCCGTGTGTCCTACAATGAGCAGTTCTTC.

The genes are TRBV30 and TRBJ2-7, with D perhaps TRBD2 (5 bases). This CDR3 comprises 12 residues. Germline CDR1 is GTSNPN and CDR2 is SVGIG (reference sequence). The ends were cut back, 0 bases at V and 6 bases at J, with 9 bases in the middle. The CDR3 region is CAWSVPRGEQYF. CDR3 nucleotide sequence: TGTGCCTGGAGTGTACCTCGGGGCGAGCAGTACTTC.

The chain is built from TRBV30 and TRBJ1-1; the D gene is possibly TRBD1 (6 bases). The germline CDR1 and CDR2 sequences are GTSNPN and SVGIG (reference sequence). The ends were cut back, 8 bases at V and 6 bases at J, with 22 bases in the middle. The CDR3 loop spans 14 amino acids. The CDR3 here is CAQLQRGGFPEAFF. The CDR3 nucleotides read TGTGCCCAACTTCAAAGGGGGGGGTTTCCTGAAGCTTTCTTT.